What follows are 13 T cell receptor beta chains derived from one specimen sequenced in a study of OX40 agonist ivuxolimab in advanced cancers. The repertoire was sequenced with immunoSEQ multiplex PCR; TCRdb's copy has only in-frame clones and lacks some. Among around 70,000 clones, around 83% were seen once, and the ten largest hold approximately 2.3%. Sequenced material: CD4+ or CD8+ T cells sorted from blood, taken in a trial of the OX40 agonist ivuxolimab. All receptors come from an adult with an advanced solid tumor such as melanoma, head and neck, liver or kidney cancer.

The V and J genes are TRBV28 and TRBJ1-5, with D tentatively TRBD1 (5 bases). V was trimmed by 5 bases and J by 3 bases, leaving 11 bases between them. Germline-derived CDR1 and CDR2 are MDHEN and SYDVKM. This CDR3 is built from 14 residues. CDR3 nucleotide sequence: TGTGCCAGCAGTCGGGCAGGGAACAATCAGCCCCAGCATTTT. Amino acid sequence: CASSRAGNNQPQHF.

This chain uses TRBV10-1 with TRBJ2-2; possibly TRBD1 for D (6 bases). This CDR3 region has 14 residues. Germline V gene data show CDR1 as WNHNN and CDR2 as SYGVQD (reference sequence). Between the trimmed V and J ends, which lost 3 bases and 6 bases, there was a span of 11 bases. CDR3 bases: TGCGCCAGCAGTGACAGGGGTCAGGCCGGGGAGCTGTTTTTT. It translates to CASSDRGQAGELFF.

The J gene is TRBJ1-3, the V gene TRBV15; TRBD1 matches at 10 bases. This CDR3 has 16 amino acids. From germline, CDR1 is LNHNV and CDR2 YYDKDF (reference sequence). Trimming at V came to 1 base and at J to 2 bases, leaving 2 bases not matched to a gene. The CDR3, as DNA: TGTGCCACCAGCAGAGGACAGGGGGCAACTGGAAACACCATATATTTT. Translated, it gives CATSRGQGATGNTIYF.

This chain connects TRBV6-5 to TRBJ1-2; D is undetermined. Deletions cut 2 bases from V and 1 base from J, with 5 bases between. This CDR3 has 13 residues. Germline V gene lookup returns CDR1 MNHEY and CDR2 SVGAGI. CDR3 region: CASSYRVNYGYTF. The CDR3 nucleotides are TGTGCCAGCAGTTACCGGGTTAACTATGGCTACACCTTC.

In its sample, this clone is medium-sized. The chain has TRBV30 and TRBJ1-1; D ambiguous. This CDR3 contains 14 residues. The V gene lost 3 bases and the J gene lost 2 bases, with 13 bases spanning the gap. Germline loops: CDR1 GTSNPN, CDR2 SVGIG (reference sequence). In nucleotides, the CDR3 is TGTGCCTGGAGCGACGGACTTGAAAACACTGAAGCTTTCTTT. Translation gives CAWSDGLENTEAFF.

This chain joins TRBV11-2 and TRBJ2-3; D remains unclear. Germline CDR1 and CDR2: SGHAT and FQNNGV. The CDR3 is 13 amino acids. The V end lost 5 bases, the J end lost 2 bases, and 8 bases lay between the germline ends. The CDR3 region is CASSPLPTDTQYF. The CDR3 DNA reads TGTGCCAGCAGCCCCCTTCCCACAGATACGCAGTATTTT.

Only one count was recorded for this clone. This chain's CDR3 is CASSEREGAEAFF. DNA for the CDR3: TGTGCCAGCAGTGAACGGGAGGGTGCTGAAGCTTTCTTT. The chain employs TRBV2 and TRBJ1-1; D call uncertain. CDR1 SNHLY and CDR2 FYNNEI come from the germline V gene. This CDR3 is built from 13 residues. V dropped 2 bases and J dropped 6 bases, with 10 bases sitting between them. Combining the CDR3 with reference TRBV2 and TRBJ1-1 gives the whole variable domain EPEVTQTPSHQVTQMGQEVILRCVPISNHLYFYWYRQILGQKVEFLVSFYNNEISEKSEIFDDQFSVERPDGSNFTLKIRSTKLEDSAMYFCASSEREGAEAFFGQGTRLTVV.

This clone ranks as medium-sized. The V gene is TRBV27, the J gene TRBJ2-5; 12 nucleotides agree with TRBD2. CDR1 MNHEY and CDR2 SMNVEV come from the germline V gene (reference sequence). The CDR3 spans 15 residues. V shed 6 bases and J 5 bases; nucleotides not matched to a gene: 7. CDR3 loop: CASRSPSGRVETQYF. CDR3 nucleotides: TGTGCCAGCAGATCCCCTAGCGGGAGGGTTGAGACCCAGTACTTC.

CDR3 bases: TGTGCCAGCAGTTTATACAGGGGGCAAGAGACCCAGTACTTC. Amino acid sequence: CASSLYRGQETQYF. The rearrangement uses TRBV27 and TRBJ2-5, with TRBD1 matching over 8 bases. Losses at the gene ends were 1 base for V and 2 bases for J; bases not matched to a gene: 0. The CDR3 length is 14 residues. CDR1 is MNHEY, CDR2 SMNVEV, per germline (reference sequence).

The gene calls are TRBV27 and TRBJ2-7; D is possibly TRBD2 (7 bases). Germline CDR1 and CDR2: MNHEY and SMNVEV (reference sequence). V gave up 1 base and J gave up 2 bases, with 18 bases separating them. The CDR3 is 17 amino acids. CDR3 coding DNA: TGTGCCAGCAGTTTATGGGGAGGGGGGACCCAGACCTACGAGCAGTACTTC. This sequence encodes CASSLWGGGTQTYEQYF.

This chain connects TRBV10-2 to TRBJ2-1, with a tentative D call TRBD2 (5 bases). CDR1 WSHSY and CDR2 SAAADI come from the germline V gene. Deletions cut 4 bases from V and 3 bases from J, with 10 bases between. The CDR3 runs 14 residues. The chain's CDR3 is CASSGVGNYNEQFF. The DNA of the CDR3 is TGCGCCAGCAGTGGTGTCGGGAACTACAATGAGCAGTTCTTC.

This chain joins TRBV4-1 and TRBJ2-1; D is perhaps TRBD1 or TRBD2 (7 bases each). V lost 0 bases to trimming and J lost 9 bases, with 18 bases between them. Germline V gene lookup returns CDR1 MGHRA and CDR2 YSYEKL. There are 16 residues in the CDR3. CDR3 sequence reads: CASSQDSAGGGPEQFF. The CDR3 DNA sequence: TGCGCCAGCAGCCAAGATTCGGCAGGGGGGGGACCTGAGCAGTTCTTC.

CDR3 sequence (DNA): TGTGCCAGCAGCCCCCAGACTGGTCCGGGCGAGCAGTACTTC. Translating it yields CASSPQTGPGEQYF. The V call is TRBV7-2, the J call TRBJ2-7, with D hard to call. This CDR3 region has 14 residues. Germline V gene lookup returns CDR1 SGHTA and CDR2 FQGNSA. Trimming shortened V by 5 bases and J by 6 bases, and 17 bases separated the two germline ends.